This is a list of T cell receptor beta chains from one sample in a study of radiotherapy plus CTLA-4 blockade in lung cancer. The table came from immunoSEQ multiplex PCR; TCRdb's copy has only in-frame clones and leaves some out. This table holds approximately 80,000 clones, roughly four fifths found once. The material was peripheral blood, obtained from a patient treated with radiotherapy plus ipilimumab. Every receptor here comes from a human donor with non-small cell lung cancer whose response to radiotherapy plus ipilimumab could not be evaluated. CDR3s include the opening cysteine and the closing phenylalanine or tryptophan. The order of the fields is J gene, clone size, V gene, D gene, CDR3 DNA, CDR3 protein. A D gene is named only where the DNA matches it firmly. Size values are once, few and many counts, or a class for expanded clones, and some rows have none.

TRBJ2-2	NA	TRBV30	NA	TGTGCCTGGAGTGTCGCAGGGTTGGGCACCGGGGAGCTGTTTTTT	CAWSVAGLGTGELFF
TRBJ2-7	NA	TRBV30	TRBD2	TGTGCCTGGAGTCGGGGACTAGCGGGAGCGGGGGAGCAGTACTTC	CAWSRGLAGAGEQYF
TRBJ1-2	NA	TRBV30	TRBD1	TGTGCCTGGAGGCCACAGGGGGATAACTATGGCTACACCTTC	CAWRPQGDNYGYTF
TRBJ1-2	NA	TRBV30	NA	TGTGCCTGGAGTGTAGGAGCTAACTATGGCTACACCTTC	CAWSVGANYGYTF
TRBJ2-2	NA	TRBV9	NA	TGTGCCAGCAGCGGACACAGGAACACCGGGGAGCTGTTTTTT	CASSGHRNTGELFF
TRBJ2-2	NA	TRBV7-8	TRBD2	TGTGCCAGCAGCTTATCTAAGATGAGCGGGAGGGCGGGTGTTTCGCTGTTTTTT	CASSLSKMSGRAGVSLFF
TRBJ1-1	NA	TRBV28	NA	TGTGCCAGCAGTTCCCCCGCAGGGATGAACACTGAAGCTTTCTTT	CASSSPAGMNTEAFF
TRBJ1-2	NA	TRBV29-1	NA	TGCAGCGTTCACGCGGGTAACTATGGCTACACCTTC	CSVHAGNYGYTF
TRBJ2-3	NA	TRBV7-3	TRBD2	TGTGCCAGCAGCTTGGGGACTAGCGGGGGCCCAAGGGATACGCAGTATTTT	CASSLGTSGGPRDTQYF
TRBJ2-5	NA	TRBV18	NA	TGTGCCAGCTCACCCCGCCGAGGGGGAGAGACCCAGTACTTC	CASSPRRGGETQYF
TRBJ2-5	NA	TRBV25-1	TRBD1	TGTGCCAGCAGTGCGTATACAGGGGATGTGACCCAGTACTTC	CASSAYTGDVTQYF
TRBJ2-3	NA	TRBV7-2	NA	TGTGCCAGCAGCCCGGACTTACGGTCGGGCACAGATACGCAGTATTTT	CASSPDLRSGTDTQYF
TRBJ1-6	NA	TRBV7-2	TRBD1	TGTGCCAGCAGCTTAGCAGGGGACAGGGGTTATTGGGACTATAATTCACCCCTCCACTTT	CASSLAGDRGYWDYNSPLHF
TRBJ2-7	NA	TRBV10-1	NA	TGCGCCAGCAGTGAGTGGCGAAGGGAGAGCTACGAGCAGTACTTC	CASSEWRRESYEQYF
TRBJ2-7	NA	TRBV9	TRBD2	TGTGCCAGCAGCTCCCCCCGCGGGGGAAGCTCCTACGAGCAGTACTTC	CASSSPRGGSSYEQYF
TRBJ2-7	NA	TRBV6-6	TRBD2	TGTGCCAGCAGTTACTACCCCGGACTAGCCCACGAGCAGTACTTC	CASSYYPGLAHEQYF
TRBJ1-1	NA	TRBV18	NA	TGTGCCAGCTCACGCAGGGTGGGGAACACTGAAGCTTTCTTT	CASSRRVGNTEAFF
TRBJ2-7	NA	TRBV7-2	NA	TGTGCCAGCAGCTTAGGGGGGAGGGGACAAGCCTCCTACGAGCAGTACTTC	CASSLGGRGQASYEQYF
TRBJ2-5	NA	TRBV30	NA	TGTGCCTGGAGTCGGTTCGGGGTGGATCAAGAGACCCAGTACTTC	CAWSRFGVDQETQYF
TRBJ2-2	few	TRBV11-2	TRBD1	TGTGCCAGCAGCCTCCGGGACAGGGACCCCGGGGAGCTGTTTTTT	CASSLRDRDPGELFF
TRBJ1-2	NA	TRBV5-3	TRBD1	TGTGCCAGCAGCTTGACAGGGGCCTATGGCTACACCTTC	CASSLTGAYGYTF
TRBJ2-3	few	TRBV2	TRBD1	TGTGCCAGCAGCGGAGGACAGGGCAGCACAGATACGCAGTATTTT	CASSGGQGSTDTQYF
TRBJ2-3	NA	TRBV5-1	TRBD2	TGCGCCAGCAGCTGGACTAGCGGGAGCCGGGATACGCAGTATTTT	CASSWTSGSRDTQYF
TRBJ2-5	once	TRBV7-6	NA	TGTGCCAGCAGCTCCTTACAATCCAGAATTCAAGAGACCCAGTACTTC	CASSSLQSRIQETQYF
TRBJ1-3	few	TRBV7-9	NA	TGTGCCAGCAGCGATCTTTATCGGAGCTCTGGAAACACCATATATTTT	CASSDLYRSSGNTIYF
TRBJ1-2	NA	TRBV2	NA	TGTGCCAGCAGTGAACCGTTTCCTAACTATGGCTACACCTTC	CASSEPFPNYGYTF
TRBJ2-3	NA	TRBV6-5	NA	TGTGCCAGCAGGAGCGGACTGGGCACAGATACGCAGTATTTT	CASRSGLGTDTQYF
TRBJ1-5	once	TRBV5-1	NA	TGCGCCAGCAGCTTGCAGGGGAATAGCAATCAGCCCCAGCATTTT	CASSLQGNSNQPQHF
TRBJ1-4	once	TRBV27	TRBD1	TGTGCCAGCAGTTTTCAACCGGGACAGGGGTATGAAAAACTGTTTTTT	CASSFQPGQGYEKLFF
TRBJ1-2	NA	TRBV10-3	NA	TGTGCCATCAGTGACCCGACAGAAAACTATGGCTGCACCTTC	CAISDPTENYGCTF
TRBJ1-1	NA	TRBV9	NA	TGTGCCAGCAGCGGACTTAACACTGAAGCTTTCTTT	CASSGLNTEAFF
TRBJ2-1	NA	TRBV18	TRBD2	TGTGCCAGCTCACCCCAACTAGCGGGGAACTACAATGAGCAGTTCTTC	CASSPQLAGNYNEQFF
TRBJ1-6	NA	TRBV4-1	TRBD1	TGCGCCAGCAGCCCCCTTCCGGGACAGGGAACCTCACCCCTCCACTTT	CASSPLPGQGTSPLHF
TRBJ2-7	NA	TRBV5-1	TRBD1	TGCGCCAGCAGCTTCTCGGACAGGAATTACGAGCAGTACTTC	CASSFSDRNYEQYF
TRBJ2-2	NA	TRBV19	NA	TGTGCCAGTAGTATAGGCCAGGGTGGCACCGGGGAGCTGTTTTTT	CASSIGQGGTGELFF
TRBJ1-4	NA	TRBV18	TRBD1	TGTGCCAGCTCACCTCAGCTGCCACAGGGGGGTGAAAAACTGTTTTTT	CASSPQLPQGGEKLFF
TRBJ1-6	NA	TRBV18	TRBD1	TGTGCCAGCTCAGGGACAGGGGAAAATAATTCACCCCTCCACTTT	CASSGTGENNSPLHF
TRBJ2-7	NA	TRBV6-5	NA	TGTGCTACTAATCTGTCCTACGAGCAGTACTTC	CATNLSYEQYF
TRBJ2-7	NA	TRBV9	TRBD2	TGTGCCAGCAGCCCAAGCGGGACGCAGACCTACGAGCAGTACTTC	CASSPSGTQTYEQYF
TRBJ1-5	few	TRBV6-4	NA	TGTGCCAGCAGTGCCACCCACCTAGGGCCCCAGCATTTT	CASSATHLGPQHF
TRBJ1-2	NA	TRBV15	NA	TGTGCCACCAGCAGAGAAGTATGGCAGGGTGACTATGGCTACACCTTC	CATSREVWQGDYGYTF
TRBJ2-3	NA	TRBV5-1	NA	TGCGCCAGCAGCTTGCAACTATCGGGAGAAGGAGATACGCAGTATTTT	CASSLQLSGEGDTQYF